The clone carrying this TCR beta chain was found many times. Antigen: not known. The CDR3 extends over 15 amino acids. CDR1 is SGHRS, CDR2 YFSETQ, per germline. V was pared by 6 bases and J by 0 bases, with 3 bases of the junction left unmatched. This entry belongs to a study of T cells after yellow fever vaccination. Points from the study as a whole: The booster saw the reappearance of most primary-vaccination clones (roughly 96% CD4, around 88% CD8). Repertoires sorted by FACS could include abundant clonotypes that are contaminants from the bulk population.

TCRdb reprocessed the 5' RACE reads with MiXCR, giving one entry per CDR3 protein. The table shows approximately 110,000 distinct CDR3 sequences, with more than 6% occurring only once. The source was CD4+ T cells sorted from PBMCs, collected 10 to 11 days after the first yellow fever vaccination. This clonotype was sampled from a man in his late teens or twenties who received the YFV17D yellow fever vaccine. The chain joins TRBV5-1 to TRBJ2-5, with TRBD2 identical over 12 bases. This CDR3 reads CASTRLAGDQETQYF. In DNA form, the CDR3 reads TGCGCCAGCACAAGACTAGCGGGGGACCAAGAGACCCAGTACTTC.